These 5 T cell receptor beta chains came from one sample sequenced in a study of control samples from healthy donors and cancer patients. The repertoire was sequenced with immunoSEQ multiplex PCR; TCRdb's copy has only in-frame clones and lacks some. The sample comprises roughly 92,000 clones, roughly nine tenths of which are singletons, and 0.95% to 1.5% rests with the top ten. The sequenced sample was blood. These receptor sequences come from a woman between 45 and 60 years old in good health.

The J gene is TRBJ1-3, the V gene TRBV14; the match to TRBD1 covers 8 bases. The CDR3 totals 20 residues. Trimming cost V 0 bases and J 0 bases; bases outside gene matches: 13. Per the germline V gene, CDR1 is SGHDN and CDR2 is FVKESK. CDR3 coding DNA: TGTGCCAGCAGCCAAGATCAGAGGCGAAGGGGACAGGTCTCTGGAAACACCATATATTTT. Protein: CASSQDQRRRGQVSGNTIYF.

The chain uses TRBV6-2 or TRBV6-3 and TRBJ2-2, with D perhaps matching TRBD2 (5 bases). The CDR3 contains 14 residues. CDR1 is MNHEY and CDR2 is SVGEGT in the germline V gene. V was cut by 2 bases and J by 4 bases, with 8 bases left in between. The CDR3 reads CASSYLRGTGELFF. CDR3 sequence (DNA): TGTGCCAGCAGTTACCTCCGGGGCACCGGGGAGCTGTTTTTT.

This chain connects TRBV12-3 or TRBV12-4 to TRBJ2-2, with TRBD2 as a possible D gene (7 bases). V shed 10 bases and J shed 4 bases, with 13 bases lying between them. The CDR3 has 13 residues. As DNA, the CDR3 is TGTGCCACCCGGGGGGCCGGCACCGGGGAGCTGTTTTTT. Residues: CATRGAGTGELFF.

The chain combines TRBV27 with TRBJ2-5; no reliable D call. CDR1 and CDR2 (germline): MNHEY, SMNVEV (reference sequence). V dropped 4 bases and J dropped 3 bases, with 21 bases sitting between them. The CDR3 loop spans 17 amino acids. CDR3 sequence: CASSSKSWYREEETQYF. The CDR3 region has the DNA TGTGCCAGCAGTTCTAAATCATGGTACCGCGAGGAAGAGACCCAGTACTTC.

This clone was picked up one time. The CDR3 DNA reads TGTGCCAGCAGCCCCGGGGGAGCGGGGCCCCAAGAGACCCAGTACTTC. The encoded protein is CASSPGGAGPQETQYF. This chain links TRBV9 with TRBJ2-5; 7 nucleotides line up with TRBD2. The CDR3 loop spans 16 amino acids. V dropped 4 bases and J dropped 1; count of bases not matched to a gene: 10. The germline gives CDR1 SGDLS, CDR2 YYNGEE.